One sample yielded the 25 T cell receptor beta chains listed below, sequenced in a study of cytomegalovirus exposure and HLA in healthy donors. Vbeta (60) and Jbeta (13) primers were used in the PCR. Assay used: immunoSEQ multiplex PCR; TCRdb lists only in-frame clones, some missing. The sample shows about 97,000 clones, roughly four fifths of them seen only once. Sequencing was performed on PBMCs. The receptor set was obtained from a man in his forties or fifties in good health and CMV-seropositive.

The chain joins TRBV19 to TRBJ1-4; 9 nucleotides match TRBD1. This CDR3 comprises 14 residues. Trimming at V came to 5 bases and at J to 7 bases, leaving 5 bases not matched to a gene. Looked up from germline, CDR1 is LNHDA and CDR2 is SQIVND (reference sequence). The CDR3 DNA follows: TGTGCCAGTAGTGTGGACAGGGGAGGTGAAAAACTGTTTTTT. Its translation: CASSVDRGGEKLFF.

A few counts support this clone. This chain connects TRBV5-1 to TRBJ2-1, with TRBD1 matching over 9 bases. Germline V gene lookup returns CDR1 SGHRS and CDR2 YFSETQ. J lost 5 bases, V lost 3 bases, and 9 bases had no gene match. CDR3 size: 16 residues. In DNA form, the CDR3 reads TGCGCCAGCAGCTCGGGACAGGGTGGAACAAACAATGAGCAGTTCTTC. It yields the protein CASSSGQGGTNNEQFF. Drawing the rest from reference TRBV5-1 and TRBJ2-1, the complete variable domain is KAGVTQTPRYLIKTRGQQVTLSCSPISGHRSVSWYQQTPGQGLQFLFEYFSETQRNKGNFPGRFSGRQFSNSRSEMNVSTLELGDSALYLCASSSGQGGTNNEQFFGPGTRLTVL.

The chain links TRBV9 to TRBJ2-1, with 14 bases lining up with TRBD2. The CDR3 consists of 15 residues. The germline V gene encodes CDR1 SGDLS and CDR2 YYNGEE. The V gene end was trimmed by 4 bases and the J gene end by 9 bases; junction bases not matched to a gene: 6. The chain's CDR3 is CASSQGLAGVGEQFF. CDR3 DNA: TGTGCCAGCAGCCAGGGACTAGCGGGAGTGGGTGAGCAGTTCTTC.

The V call is TRBV6-6, the J call TRBJ2-1; 9 nucleotides match TRBD2. The CDR3 extends over 16 amino acids. Trimming took 0 bases from V and 5 from J; bases not matched to a gene: 5. CDR1 is MNHNY and CDR2 is SVGAGI in the germline V gene (reference sequence). Here the CDR3 DNA reads TGTGCCAGCAGTTACTCGAAACTAGCGGGTCACAATGAGCAGTTCTTC. Protein: CASSYSKLAGHNEQFF.

In its sample, this clone was seen a few times. CDR3 sequence: CASSLADSYEQYF. Here the CDR3 DNA reads TGTGCCAGCAGCTTAGCGGACAGCTACGAGCAGTACTTC. This chain joins TRBV7-9 and TRBJ2-5; D possibly corresponds to TRBD1 (6 bases). The tail of the sequence fits TRBJ2-7 better, so the J call may be wrong. Looked up from germline, CDR1 is SEHNR and CDR2 is FQNEAQ (reference sequence). The CDR3 runs to 13 residues.

V gene TRBV18 combines with J gene TRBJ1-4; D is uncertain. Germline assignment: CDR1 KGHSH and CDR2 LQKENI. The CDR3 has 15 residues. The ends were cut back, 3 bases at V and 2 bases at J, with 10 bases in the middle. The CDR3 loop reads CASSPREGTNEKLFF. Here the CDR3 DNA reads TGTGCCAGCTCACCCCGGGAGGGTACTAATGAAAAACTGTTTTTT.

The rearrangement joins TRBV9 to TRBJ2-1; perhaps TRBD1 as D (5 bases). The germline V gene encodes CDR1 SGDLS and CDR2 YYNGEE. CDR3 length: 13 residues. The V end was cut by 3 bases, the J end by 7 bases, with 11 bases between. The CDR3 is CASSGGLGNEQFF. The DNA of the CDR3 is TGTGCCAGCAGCGGGGGCTTGGGGAATGAGCAGTTCTTC.

V and J are TRBV5-1 and TRBJ2-5; TRBD2 might be the D (5 bases). The CDR3 contains 13 residues. Germline CDR1 reads SGHRS; CDR2 reads YFSETQ. The germline V and J ends were trimmed by 4 bases and 7 bases, with 14 bases remaining between them. The CDR3 spells CASSPDGEGTQYF. The CDR3 nucleotides are TGCGCCAGCAGCCCGGACGGCGAGGGGACCCAGTACTTC.

The chain employs TRBV5-1 and TRBJ1-2; TRBD1 matches at 8 bases. The V segment lost 4 bases and the J segment 4 bases; nucleotides outside the gene matches: 3. There are 13 residues in the CDR3. Per germline, CDR1 SGHRS and CDR2 YFSETQ. CDR3 in amino acids: CASSTGQGYGYTF. The CDR3 DNA reads as TGCGCCAGCAGCACCGGACAGGGCTATGGCTACACCTTC.

This sequence joins TRBV28 and TRBJ2-1; 9 nucleotides align to TRBD2. CDR1 and CDR2 from the germline V gene are MDHEN and SYDVKM. The CDR3 is made up of 17 amino acids. Losses at the gene ends were 3 bases for V and 7 bases for J; bases not matched to a gene: 13. The DNA for the CDR3 is TGTGCCAGCAGTTTCCTCGGGGCGGGAGGGCCTCGGAATGAGCAGTTCTTC. Translating it yields CASSFLGAGGPRNEQFF.

This chain joins TRBV12-5 and TRBJ1-6; D possibly corresponds to TRBD1 (6 bases). Germline CDR1 and CDR2: LGHNT and FRNRAP. This CDR3 spans 13 amino acids. V was clipped by 5 bases and J by 5 bases, with 7 bases between them. The CDR3 region has the DNA TGTGCTAGTGGTCAGGGGCATAATTCACCCCTCCACTTT. This translates into CASGQGHNSPLHF.

The chain carries TRBV19 and TRBJ2-1, with D perhaps TRBD2 (5 bases). Germline V CDR1 and CDR2: LNHDA, SQIVND (reference sequence). The CDR3 runs to 14 residues. Deletions cut 2 bases from V and 4 bases from J, with 9 bases between. The CDR3 nucleotides read TGTGCCAGTAGTATACGTGGGGAGTACAATGAGCAGTTCTTC. Encoded protein: CASSIRGEYNEQFF.

In the case of this clone: Sequence at one end of the junction differs from germline and may be a read error. This chain joins TRBV28 and TRBJ1-5, with D possibly being TRBD1 (5 bases). Germline V lookup: CDR1 MDHEN, CDR2 SYDVKM. The CDR3 totals 14 residues. CDR3 loop: CTSSTGGGNQPQHF. The CDR3 nucleotides are TGTACCAGCAGTACAGGTGGTGGCAATCAGCCCCAGCATTTT.

The chain couples TRBV19 to TRBJ1-1; D possibly corresponds to TRBD1 (5 bases). V was pared by 10 bases and J by 0 bases, with 12 bases between. The V gene's germline CDR1 is LNHDA and CDR2 SQIVND (reference sequence). The CDR3 covers 13 residues. The CDR3 bases are TGTGCCACCCGCACAGGAGTGAACACTGAAGCTTTCTTT. Encoded protein: CATRTGVNTEAFF.

The V and J genes are TRBV30 and TRBJ1-1; 7 nucleotides match TRBD1. Trimming removed 0 bases from V and 3 bases from J; junction bases left unmatched: 7. There are 15 residues in the CDR3. The germline V gene encodes CDR1 GTSNPN and CDR2 SVGIG (reference sequence). The DNA for the CDR3 is TGTGCCTGGAGTGTGTTCGGGACAGCGGACACTGAAGCTTTCTTT. Translating it yields CAWSVFGTADTEAFF.

The table lists this clone with a count of one. The chain has TRBV5-4 and TRBJ1-1; TRBD1 is a possible D gene (6 bases). This CDR3 has 11 amino acids. Germline assignment: CDR1 SGHNT and CDR2 YYREEE (reference sequence). The V and J ends lost 5 bases and 11 bases respectively, with 13 bases between them. CDR3 loop: CASSYGGGAFF. The CDR3 DNA sequence: TGTGCCAGCAGTTATGGGGGCGGGGCTTTCTTT.

The chain employs TRBV5-1 and TRBJ1-1; D is unclear. Germline assignment: CDR1 SGHRS and CDR2 YFSETQ. V lost 0 bases to trimming and J lost 2 bases, with 8 bases between them. This CDR3 is built from 14 residues. In nucleotides, the CDR3 is TGCGCCAGCAGCTTGGACAGAGCTAACACTGAAGCTTTCTTT. Amino acids: CASSLDRANTEAFF.

The CDR3 sequence is CASRGGTGTGNTIYF. The DNA of the CDR3 is TGTGCCAGTAGAGGGGGGACAGGGACTGGAAACACCATATATTTT. The V gene is TRBV21-1, the J gene TRBJ1-3; no check of the table's D call, TRBD1, against the DNA was made. TRBV21-1 is reported as a pseudogene. The CDR3 totals 15 residues.

This clone was found a few times. The chain combines TRBV7-8 with TRBJ1-2; D gene unclear. There are 14 residues in the CDR3. Germline V gives CDR1 SGHVS, CDR2 FQNEAQ. V lost 1 base, J lost 3 bases, and 9 bases lay in between. This chain's CDR3 is CASSLETGDYGYTF. The CDR3 nucleotides are TGTGCCAGCAGCTTAGAGACGGGAGACTATGGCTACACCTTC.

The sample holds a few counts of this clone. The chain couples TRBV4-2 to TRBJ2-1; the D gene is possibly TRBD1 (5 bases). Germline CDR1 is LGHNA and CDR2 is YNFKEQ. The CDR3 is made up of 15 amino acids. V lost 0 bases to trimming and J lost 6 bases, with 12 bases between them. Here the CDR3 reads CASSQDLRVGNEQFF. The CDR3 coding sequence is TGTGCCAGCAGCCAAGATCTCAGGGTCGGCAATGAGCAGTTCTTC.

J is TRBJ2-7 and V is TRBV7-9; 8 bases are shared with TRBD1. The V and J ends lost 7 bases and 0 bases, in that order; junction bases with no gene match: 5. The CDR3 is made up of 14 amino acids. The germline V gene has CDR1 SEHNR and CDR2 FQNEAQ (reference sequence). The CDR3 bases are TGTGCCAGCACCCTAGGGACAGGCTCCTACGAGCAGTACTTC. Its protein product is CASTLGTGSYEQYF.

In this sample, this clone turned up once. The chain links TRBV7-9 to TRBJ1-6; D gene ambiguous. This CDR3 is 14 amino acids long. Trimming shortened V by 4 bases and J by 8 bases, and 12 bases separated the two germline ends. Germline V gene lookup returns CDR1 SEHNR and CDR2 FQNEAQ (reference sequence). As DNA, the CDR3 is TGTGCCAGCAGCTACGGGAATAGGGATTCACCCCTCCACTTT. It is translated as CASSYGNRDSPLHF. Filled out from reference TRBV7-9 and TRBJ1-6, the complete variable domain reads DTGVSQNPRHKITKRGQNVTFRCDPISEHNRLYWYRQTLGQGPEFLTYFQNEAQLEKSRLLSDRFSAERPKGSFSTLEIQRTEQGDSAMYLCASSYGNRDSPLHFGNGTRLTVT.

The V call is TRBV11-2, the J call TRBJ2-7; D remains unclear. Germline assignment: CDR1 SGHAT and CDR2 FQNNGV. V lost 0 bases to trimming and J lost 4 bases, with 19 bases between them. The CDR3 has 17 residues. The CDR3 spells CASSLDPQLFRVYEQYF. In DNA form, the CDR3 reads TGTGCCAGCAGCTTAGATCCCCAACTATTTAGAGTATACGAGCAGTACTTC.

The chain has TRBV6-1 and TRBJ1-5, with unresolved D. Per the germline V gene, CDR1 is MNHNS and CDR2 is SASEGT. The V and J ends lost 4 bases and 4 bases respectively, with 8 bases between them. This CDR3 has 13 amino acids. CDR3 protein: CASSVSNNQPQHF. CDR3 DNA sequence: TGTGCCAGCAGTGTGTCTAATAATCAGCCCCAGCATTTT.

This chain links TRBV19 with TRBJ2-1, with TRBD1 matching 8 bases. The junction had 12 bases not matched to a gene; V was cut back by 5 bases and J by 9 bases. The CDR3 is made up of 15 amino acids. Germline V lookup: CDR1 LNHDA, CDR2 SQIVND (reference sequence). DNA of the CDR3: TGTGCCAGTAGTTCCGCCAGGGGGCGATTTGGTGAGCAGTTCTTC. It translates to CASSSARGRFGEQFF.